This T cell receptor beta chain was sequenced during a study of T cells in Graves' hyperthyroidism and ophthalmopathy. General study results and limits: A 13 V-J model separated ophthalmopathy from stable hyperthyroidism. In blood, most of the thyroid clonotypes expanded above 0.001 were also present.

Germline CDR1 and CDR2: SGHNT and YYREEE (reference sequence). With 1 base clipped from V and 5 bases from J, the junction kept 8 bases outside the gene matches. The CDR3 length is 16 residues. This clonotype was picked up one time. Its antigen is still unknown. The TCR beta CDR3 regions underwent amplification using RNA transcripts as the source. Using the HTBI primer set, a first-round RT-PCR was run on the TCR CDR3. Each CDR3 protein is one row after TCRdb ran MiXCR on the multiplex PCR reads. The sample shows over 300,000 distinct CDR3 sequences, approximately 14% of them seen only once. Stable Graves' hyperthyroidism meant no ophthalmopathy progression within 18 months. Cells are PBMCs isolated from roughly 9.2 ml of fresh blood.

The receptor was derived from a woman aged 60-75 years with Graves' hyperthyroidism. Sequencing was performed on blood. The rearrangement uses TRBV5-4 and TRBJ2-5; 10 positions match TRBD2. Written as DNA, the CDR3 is TGTGCCAGCAGCTTGTATACTAGCGGGACTAGGGAGACCCAGTACTTC. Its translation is CASSLYTSGTRETQYF.